This is a list of T cell receptor beta chains from one sample in a study of CD8 T cells in ankylosing spondylitis. TCRdb called the 5' RACE reads again in MiXCR, with one record for every CDR3 protein. The sample lists nearly 250,000 distinct CDR3 sequences, approximately 30% occurring once. Sequenced input: blood, either unsorted or a sorted T cell fraction (not recorded which). The receptors derive from a male donor with ankylosing spondylitis or in good health (not recorded which). Both conserved end residues are part of each CDR3. Expanded clones are given a class, and other clones once, few, many or no size at all.

v_call	cdr3_length	j_call	clone_size	cdr3_aa
TRBV3-1	14	TRBJ1-2	NA	CASSQGWTNYGYTF
TRBV12-3/TRBV12-4	17	TRBJ2-3	NA	CASSPSRRTREGATQYF
TRBV20-1	16	TRBJ2-1	NA	CSARPKGQVPYNEQFF
TRBV5-6	14	TRBJ2-7	NA	CASSSRTYIYEQYF
TRBV20-1	13	TRBJ2-7	few	CSLKAGASYEQYF
TRBV12-3/TRBV12-4	13	TRBJ2-1	few	CASSLNGGTEQFF
TRBV20-1	14	TRBJ1-1	many	CSARFDRVNTEAFF
TRBV5-5	15	TRBJ1-3	many	CASSLGLLPGNTIYF
TRBV20-1	13	TRBJ1-4	once	CSAYRGWGEKLFF
TRBV10-3	11	TRBJ2-7	NA	CGIFDGYEQYF
TRBV24-1	14	TRBJ1-2	NA	CATSDFGLDYGHTF
TRBV11-2	16	TRBJ2-5	few	CASSPGTSGGRETQYF
TRBV11-2	15	TRBJ2-7	NA	CASSLAGFTSYEQYF
TRBV12-3/TRBV12-4	14	TRBJ2-3	few	CASGRQGRADTQYF
TRBV6-5	14	TRBJ2-3	NA	CASSYPGLTDTQYF
TRBV24-1	17	TRBJ2-5	NA	CATSDSLYKGIQETQYF
TRBV6-8	15	TRBJ2-1	once	CASSPLSGCLNEQFF
TRBV7-6	11	TRBJ1-2	few	CAITNGAGYTF
TRBV10-1	15	TRBJ2-3	few	CASSDRRGGADTQYF
TRBV20-1	16	TRBJ2-2	many	CSAQIAGAPNTGELFF
TRBV7-2	13	TRBJ1-2	NA	CASSLAERGGYTF
TRBV7-9	13	TRBJ1-2	NA	CASSDRTDYGYTF
TRBV10-3	13	TRBJ1-5	few	CAIRGTDDQPQHF